The T cell receptor beta chain under discussion was sequenced for a study of T cell changes during pregnancy in multiple sclerosis. The data were produced by immunoSEQ multiplex PCR, yet TCRdb's version contains in-frame clones alone and is incomplete. The sample consists of more than 70,000 clones, 93% of them appearing once. Germline V gene sequence: CDR1 LNHDA, CDR2 SQIVND (reference sequence). V lost 5 bases and J lost 5, with 12 bases in between. The CDR3 is made up of 13 amino acids. This TCR was sampled from a female donor with multiple sclerosis, enrolled in a pregnancy study. The chain carries TRBV19 and TRBJ1-1; D is undetermined. The specimen was peripheral blood, collected in the second trimester of pregnancy. In DNA form, the CDR3 reads TGTGCCAGTAGTCCCCATCTTCGGACTGAAGCTTTCTTT. Encoded protein: CASSPHLRTEAFF.